This T cell receptor beta chain appears in the sequencing data of a study of regulatory T cells in long-lasting Graves disease. This clonotype has ten or more counts. The target antigen is unknown. The V gene's germline CDR1 is ENHRY and CDR2 SYGVKD. The CDR3 is 13 residues long. Trimming took 11 bases from V and 7 from J, leaving 20 bases between them. Sequencing libraries for TCR beta were prepared with iRepertoire HTBI primers and Arm-PCR of CDR3 regions. TCRdb used MiXCR to reprocess the multiplex PCR reads, holding one entry per CDR3 protein. The table lists approximately 230,000 distinct CDR3 sequences, approximately 16% of them singletons. Specified time point: newly diagnosed GD, antithyroid drugs for less than 3 months. Construction of the TCR library relied on RNA isolated from PBMCs. Study results and caveats: Persistent disease was associated with favored TRBV28 usage and with favored use of TRBJ1-2 and TRBJ2-5.

This chain links TRBV10-3 with TRBJ1-2; no reliable D call. The sequence was collected from a female donor with Graves disease. The source was peripheral blood mononuclear cells (PBMCs), collected at new diagnosis, from a patient treated with antithyroid drugs. CDR3 in DNA: TGTGCCTCTAACTCCCCCCGGGCACGTGGCTACACCTTC. Encoded protein: CASNSPRARGYTF.